This T cell receptor (beta chain) was retrieved from a study of CD4+ T cells in melanoma. Study outcomes and limitations: CD8+ T cell, macrophage and B cell function reportedly correlated with neoantigen-specific CD4+ T cells.

For this clone: Antigen unknown.

V lost 2 bases, J lost 5 bases, and 15 bases lay in between. CDR1 and CDR2 from the germline V gene are SQVTM and ANQGSEA. The CDR3 is 14 residues long. Profiling relied on immunoSEQ multiplex PCR, and the TCRdb table lists in-frame clones only, not all of them. Among 13,000 to 15,000 clones listed, over 80% were seen once. The sequenced sample was cells from a culture (not recorded whether cultured in vitro). This receptor was obtained from a human donor with melanoma. The rearrangement joins TRBV29-1 to TRBJ1-2; maybe TRBD1 (5 bases). The CDR3 here is CSVEQWGRRYGYTF. Written as DNA, the CDR3 is TGCAGCGTTGAACAGTGGGGACGAAGATATGGCTACACCTTC.